The clone carrying this TCR beta chain appeared many times. The CDR3 totals 15 residues. Germline CDR1 reads SGHAT; CDR2 reads FQNNGV. Trimming at V came to 5 bases and at J to 1 base, leaving 5 bases not matched to a gene. This entry comes from a study of neurological immune-mediated disorders. TCRdb re-called the 5' RACE reads with MiXCR, one entry per CDR3 protein. The sample contains roughly 74,000 distinct CDR3 sequences, around 5.5% of which appear only once. The chain is built from TRBV11-2 and TRBJ1-1; 9 bases match TRBD1. Material for sequencing was PBMCs. This receptor was taken from a man between 18 and 29 years old with multiple sclerosis. CDR3 amino acids: CASSRWTGENTEAFF. In DNA form, the CDR3 reads TGTGCCAGCAGCCGCTGGACAGGGGAGAACACTGAAGCTTTCTTT.